The next 19 T cell receptor beta chains were all read from a single sample in a study of T cells after somatic rescue of genetic block. Sequenced by immunoSEQ multiplex PCR; TCRdb stores in-frame clones only, minus some. The data show tens of thousands of clones, just under 90% seen once. Material: peripheral blood mononuclear cells (PBMCs). Receptors were obtained from a woman between 18 and 29 years old.

This sequence joins TRBV7-8 and TRBJ2-1; tentative D call: TRBD2 (6 bases). The CDR3 is 17 residues long. Trimming took off 3 bases at V and 8 bases at J, with 23 bases between the two ends. Germline V gene data show CDR1 as SGHVS and CDR2 as FQNEAQ. The CDR3 DNA is TGTGCCAGCAGCTTCCTGGGGAGTACGGGAGCATGGGATGAGCAGTTCTTC. Encoded protein: CASSFLGSTGAWDEQFF.

The chain uses TRBV28 and TRBJ1-1; 11 bases align to TRBD1. Per germline, CDR1 MDHEN and CDR2 SYDVKM. With 5 bases clipped from V and 3 bases from J, the junction kept 20 bases outside the gene matches. CDR3 length: 20 amino acids. The CDR3, as DNA: TGTGCCAGCAGTACTCAACACCACCGGGACAGGGGGTCGGGGCACACTGAAGCTTTCTTT. It yields the protein CASSTQHHRDRGSGHTEAFF.

This chain connects TRBV7-9 to TRBJ2-3, with D unresolved. From germline, CDR1 is SEHNR and CDR2 FQNEAQ (reference sequence). CDR3 length: 13 residues. V lost 2 bases and J lost 6, with 9 bases in between. DNA of the CDR3: TGTGCCAGCAGCTTAAGAGCAAGCGATACGCAGTATTTT. Translation: CASSLRASDTQYF.

V gene TRBV29-1 combines with J gene TRBJ1-4; 10 bases are shared with TRBD1. Per the germline V gene, CDR1 is SQVTM and CDR2 is ANQGSEA. V lost 4 bases, J lost 8 bases, and 4 bases stayed unmatched. The CDR3 has 13 amino acids. DNA of the CDR3: TGCAGCGTTGCGGACAGGGGGTTAGAAAAACTGTTTTTT. It is translated as CSVADRGLEKLFF.

The gene calls are TRBV10-3 and TRBJ2-3; 12 bases match TRBD2. The trim removed 4 bases at V and 3 bases at J, leaving 8 bases unmatched. CDR3 length: 17 residues. Germline values: CDR1 ENHRY, CDR2 SYGVKD. The CDR3 DNA follows: TGTGCCATCAGTGGGATGCTAGCGGGAGGGCCAACAGATACGCAGTATTTT. This translates into CAISGMLAGGPTDTQYF.

Notes on this clone: Distinct nucleotide sequences in the sample also encode this CDR3. The V call is TRBV28, the J call TRBJ1-2, with D possibly TRBD1 on 5 matching bases. The CDR3 has 14 amino acids. The V end lost 6 bases, the J end lost 1 base, and 12 bases lay between the germline ends. Germline-derived CDR1 and CDR2 are MDHEN and SYDVKM. CDR3 in amino acids: CASRSGTLNYGYTF. Written as DNA, the CDR3 is TGTGCCAGCAGATCAGGGACCCTTAACTATGGCTACACCTTC.

The CDR3 DNA sequence: TGTGCCAGTAGTATCCGAGCGGGAATAGCCAAAAACATTCAGTACTTC. It translates to CASSIRAGIAKNIQYF. The rearrangement joins TRBV19 to TRBJ2-4; TRBD2 aligns across 7 bases. Trimming removed 3 bases from V and 0 bases from J; junction bases left unmatched: 5. This CDR3 spans 16 amino acids. Germline assignment: CDR1 LNHDA and CDR2 SQIVND (reference sequence).

This clone was observed a single time. The chain carries TRBV30 and TRBJ1-1; D is ambiguous. The ends were cut back, 0 bases at V and 1 base at J, with 18 bases in the middle. The CDR3 totals 17 residues. The germline V gene encodes CDR1 GTSNPN and CDR2 SVGIG (reference sequence). The CDR3 DNA follows: TGTGCCTGGAGTGTTGGTTTCAGTAGTAGGAGGAACACTGAAGCTTTCTTT. It codes for CAWSVGFSSRRNTEAFF.

This chain joins TRBV2 and TRBJ2-5, with 14 bases matching TRBD2. The V gene's germline CDR1 is SNHLY and CDR2 FYNNEI. With V trimmed by 6 bases and J by 4 bases, 1 base remained unmatched. The CDR3 runs to 14 residues. CDR3 sequence (DNA): TGTGCCAGCAGCGGGACTAGCGGGAGAGAGACCCAGTACTTC. Translated: CASSGTSGRETQYF.

The rearrangement links TRBV10-1 to TRBJ1-2; D call uncertain. The germline CDR1 and CDR2 sequences are WNHNN and SYGVQD (reference sequence). This CDR3 region has 15 residues. With 2 bases removed from V and 8 bases from J, the gap between germline ends came to 18 bases. In nucleotides, the CDR3 is TGCGCCAGCAGTGAGGAGGAGGCCGGCCCTGGGGGCTACACCTTC. Its protein is CASSEEEAGPGGYTF.

The chain couples TRBV5-5 to TRBJ2-7; 11 bases are a match to TRBD2. Germline V CDR1 and CDR2: SGHKS, YYEKEE (reference sequence). The CDR3 is 15 residues long. V trimming: 1 base; J trimming: 5 bases; junction bases outside the gene matches: 5. The CDR3 here is CASSLKLAGVNEQYF. The CDR3 coding sequence is TGTGCCAGCAGCTTGAAACTAGCGGGAGTGAACGAGCAGTACTTC.

About this clone itself: At one end, the junction sequence differs from germline, possibly due to a read error. V gene TRBV7-7 combines with J gene TRBJ2-3, with TRBD2 as a possible D gene (6 bases). In germline, CDR1 is SSHAT, CDR2 FNYEAQ (reference sequence). There are 15 residues in the CDR3. The CDR3 coding sequence is TGTGCTAGCAGCTCGGCGGGATCACACGCGGATACGCAGTATTTT. The encoded protein is CASSSAGSHADTQYF.

This clone has a handful of counts. V gene TRBV6-1 combines with J gene TRBJ1-5; D not resolved. The CDR3 spans 15 residues. V lost 6 bases to trimming and J lost 0 bases, with 12 bases between them. Germline assignment: CDR1 MNHNS and CDR2 SASEGT. Here the CDR3 reads CASRPSSFSNQPQHF. The CDR3 DNA is TGTGCCAGCAGACCCTCGTCTTTTAGCAATCAGCCCCAGCATTTT.

This chain links TRBV5-4 with TRBJ2-7, with TRBD2 matching over 8 bases. Germline V gene sequence: CDR1 SGHNT, CDR2 YYREEE (reference sequence). J lost 4 bases, V lost 2 bases, and 8 bases had no gene match. The CDR3 sequence is 15 residues long. CDR3 in DNA: TGTGCCAGCAGCTTCGGGAGGGGAGAGTTTTACGAGCAGTACTTC. Translation gives CASSFGRGEFYEQYF.

The chain joins TRBV5-1 to TRBJ2-1; 8 nucleotides match TRBD1. This CDR3 is 14 amino acids long. Germline CDR1 and CDR2: SGHRS and YFSETQ. The ends lost 0 bases at V and 9 bases at J; junction bases unmatched: 5. Here the CDR3 DNA reads TGCGCCAGCAGCTTGGCCCAGGGGGCGGGTGAGCAGTTCTTC. Encoded protein: CASSLAQGAGEQFF.

The V call is TRBV7-8, the J call TRBJ1-4; 7 bases line up with TRBD1. This CDR3 is built from 15 residues. The germline CDR1 and CDR2 sequences are SGHVS and FQNEAQ. The trim removed 0 bases at V and 8 bases at J, leaving 6 bases unmatched. CDR3 DNA: TGTGCCAGCAGCTTAGCGCACGGGACAGAGGAAAAACTGTTTTTT. Encoded protein: CASSLAHGTEEKLFF.

The chain has TRBV11-2 and TRBJ2-7; D gene ambiguous. The V gene lost 1 base and the J gene lost 3 bases, with 7 bases spanning the gap. The germline CDR1 and CDR2 sequences are SGHAT and FQNNGV. The CDR3 is 13 residues long. CDR3 DNA sequence: TGTGCCAGCAGCTTAGGTCCCAACTACGAGCAGTACTTC. Amino acid sequence: CASSLGPNYEQYF.

This sequence joins TRBV6-5 and TRBJ2-1; D call uncertain. CDR1 and CDR2 from the germline V gene are MNHEY and SVGAGI. V shed 0 bases and J shed 10 bases, with 7 bases lying between them. There are 12 residues in the CDR3. CDR3 loop: CASSYSFGEQFF. DNA for the CDR3: TGTGCCAGCAGTTACTCGTTCGGGGAGCAGTTCTTC.

The chain employs TRBV11-1 and TRBJ2-6; no reliable D call. CDR1 is SGHAT, CDR2 FQDESV, per germline (reference sequence). The CDR3 has 15 residues. Trimming took 5 bases from V and 0 from J, leaving 8 bases between them. CDR3 sequence: CASSPRGSGANVLTF. As DNA, the CDR3 is TGTGCCAGCAGCCCCCGCGGCTCTGGGGCCAACGTCCTGACTTTC.